Following are 8 T cell receptor beta chains from one sample sequenced in a study of cytomegalovirus exposure and HLA in healthy donors. Both 60 Vbeta primers and 13 Jbeta primers went into the PCR. The repertoire was sequenced with immunoSEQ multiplex PCR; TCRdb's copy has only in-frame clones and lacks some. The sample has about 260,000 clones; about four fifths are singletons. Sequenced sample: PBMCs. The receptors were sampled from a middle-aged woman in good health and CMV-seropositive.

In its sample, this clone was seen a few times. This sample includes further DNA sequences coding for the same CDR3. The J gene is TRBJ2-7, the V gene TRBV7-2, with D maybe TRBD2 (5 bases). Germline V gives CDR1 SGHTA, CDR2 FQGNSA. The V gene lost 5 bases and the J gene lost 2 bases, with 7 bases spanning the gap. The CDR3 runs to 12 residues. The CDR3 bases are TGTGCCAGCAGCCTCGGGGCCTACGAGCAGTACTTC. Its protein product is CASSLGAYEQYF.

V is TRBV7-9 and J is TRBJ2-7; tentatively, D is TRBD2 (5 bases). From germline, CDR1 is SEHNR and CDR2 FQNEAQ (reference sequence). CDR3 length equals 13 residues. Deletions cut 0 bases from V and 2 bases from J, with 5 bases between. In DNA, the CDR3 is TGTGCCAGCAGCTTAGCGCGGGCCTACGAGCAGTACTTC. This encodes CASSLARAYEQYF.

V gene TRBV10-3 combines with J gene TRBJ2-7, with 13 bases matching TRBD2. The CDR3 contains 14 residues. The germline CDR1 and CDR2 sequences are ENHRY and SYGVKD. Germline trimming cut 4 bases from V and 5 bases from J; bases unmatched to any gene: 2. As DNA, the CDR3 is TGTGCCATCAGTGGGGGGACTAGCGGGAACGAGCAGTACTTC. It is translated as CAISGGTSGNEQYF.

This clone was seen only a few times. V is TRBV30 and J is TRBJ2-1, with a tentative D call TRBD2 (6 bases). CDR1 is GTSNPN and CDR2 is SVGIG in the germline V gene (reference sequence). This CDR3 is 15 amino acids long. V gave up 0 bases and J gave up 0 bases, with 9 bases separating them. CDR3 protein: CAWSVSSVSYNEQFF. The CDR3 nucleotides read TGTGCCTGGAGTGTATCTAGCGTCTCCTACAATGAGCAGTTCTTC. Drawing the rest from reference TRBV30 and TRBJ2-1, the complete variable domain is SQTIHQWPATLVQPVGSPLSLECTVEGTSNPNLYWYRQAAGRGLQLLFYSVGIGQISSEVPQNLSASRPQDRQFILSSKKLLLSDSGFYLCAWSVSSVSYNEQFFGPGTRLTVL.

As concerns this clone: One end of the junction fails to match germline, which may point to a read error. CDR3 DNA: TGTTCCAGCAGCCCCCCCGACAGGGTTGCTGGAAACACCATATATTTT. It yields the protein CSSSPPDRVAGNTIYF. This chain connects TRBV7-9 to TRBJ1-3, with TRBD1 matching 7 bases. Per the germline V gene, CDR1 is SEHNR and CDR2 is FQNEAQ (reference sequence). This CDR3 has 16 residues.

The chain combines TRBV29-1 with TRBJ2-3; the D is unclear. CDR3 length: 15 residues. Germline V gene lookup returns CDR1 SQVTM and CDR2 ANQGSEA. V lost 3 bases and J 0 bases, leaving 13 bases between the germline ends. The CDR3 DNA sequence: TGCAGCGTTGATTCTACACCGACTAGCACAGATACGCAGTATTTT. Translating it yields CSVDSTPTSTDTQYF.

CDR3 sequence (DNA): TGCGCCAGCAGCCAGACAGGGGGCCTCCACAATGAGCAGTTCTTC. Translated, it gives CASSQTGGLHNEQFF. V is TRBV4-3 and J is TRBJ2-1; 10 nucleotides line up with TRBD1. This CDR3 contains 15 residues. Germline lookup yields CDR1 LGHNA and CDR2 YSLEER. V gave up 3 bases and J gave up 5 bases; unmatched junction bases: 4.

This chain joins TRBV6-1 and TRBJ2-5; TRBD1 is a possible D gene (5 bases). V gave up 3 bases and J gave up 3 bases, with 20 bases separating them. CDR3 size: 17 residues. Looked up from germline, CDR1 is MNHNS and CDR2 is SASEGT. The CDR3 nucleotides read TGTGCCAGCAGTGAGCCGAAGACCGACAGAAAGAAAGAGACCCAGTACTTC. Its translation: CASSEPKTDRKKETQYF.